Listed below are T cell receptor beta chains from one sample, sequenced in a study of blood T cell repertoires in COVID-19. Measured with immunoSEQ multiplex PCR; TCRdb has only the in-frame clones, and not every one. The table includes about 330,000 clones, 87% detected once. Sequenced sample: peripheral blood. The origin of the receptors is a man aged 30 to 39 with COVID-19, enrolled during active disease. Both conserved end residues are trimmed from each CDR3.

V: TRBV7-9; J: TRBJ2-3; CDR3: ASTGAYTDTQY
V: TRBV6-2/TRBV6-3; J: TRBJ2-1; CDR3: ASSPPGLAGEQF
V: TRBV29-1; J: TRBJ2-7; CDR3: SVLTGAEQY
V: TRBV13; J: TRBJ2-2; CDR3: ASSRGGLGTGELF
V: TRBV6-6; J: TRBJ1-5; CDR3: ASSPAGLDNQPQH
V: TRBV5-4; J: TRBJ2-5; CDR3: ASSPPETIKTQY
V: TRBV9; J: TRBJ1-2; CDR3: ASSPHTGRSYGYT
V: TRBV27; J: TRBJ2-3; CDR3: ASSSRSGSTDTQY
V: TRBV7-6; J: TRBJ2-7; CDR3: ASSLAAGTGAGQY
V: TRBV6-5; J: TRBJ2-7; CDR3: ASTPRVSYEQY
V: TRBV27; J: TRBJ1-2; CDR3: ASSLTQGKGGYT
V: TRBV7-2; J: TRBJ1-6; CDR3: ASSLAVRQDPLH
V: TRBV19; J: TRBJ1-2; CDR3: ASSMGTGVDGYT
V: TRBV7-3; J: TRBJ2-5; CDR3: ASSLSRGETQY
V: TRBV19; J: TRBJ2-3; CDR3: ASRIAHRFTDTQY
V: TRBV7-2; J: TRBJ2-7; CDR3: ASSFGQQVLYEQY
V: TRBV6-5; J: TRBJ2-3; CDR3: ASSKTRSTDTQY
V: TRBV6-5; J: TRBJ1-6; CDR3: ASSYGRDRPNSPLH
V: TRBV7-9; J: TRBJ1-3; CDR3: ASSPGLYSSGNTIY
V: TRBV27; J: TRBJ2-7; CDR3: ASSPSTGTGVEQY
V: TRBV25-1; J: TRBJ1-6; CDR3: ASSAPDSAFTLH
V: TRBV19; J: TRBJ1-2; CDR3: ASSNDGIPGGYT
V: TRBV28; J: TRBJ1-3; CDR3: ASSFNRVQNTIY
V: TRBV5-1; J: TRBJ1-5; CDR3: ASSLDTGNNQPQH
V: TRBV6-6; J: TRBJ2-1; CDR3: ASTPSGGASYNEQF
V: TRBV6-2/TRBV6-3; J: TRBJ1-1; CDR3: ASSRQGITEAF